Listed here are 10 T cell receptor beta chains from one sample, sequenced in a study of CD8+ T cells in alopecia areata. The sequencing template was cDNA reverse transcribed from extracted RNA. Data came from immunoSEQ multiplex PCR; TCRdb stores just in-frame clones and leaves some out. Of some 200,000 clones listed, 59% were seen once; the top ten hold 14% to 15%. This specimen consisted of CD4+ T cells sorted from blood, obtained at week 0. The receptor set was obtained from a human donor with alopecia areata.

The chain joins TRBV4-1 to TRBJ2-7; D may be TRBD2 (6 bases). From germline, CDR1 is MGHRA and CDR2 YSYEKL. Trimming removed 0 bases at V and 1 base at J, with 19 bases between. The CDR3 totals 18 residues. The CDR3 region is CASSQEGRRDLGSYEQYF. The CDR3 coding sequence is TGCGCCAGCAGCCAAGAAGGTAGGAGGGACCTAGGTTCCTACGAGCAGTACTTC.

This chain's CDR3 is CASISGQANYGYTF. The DNA of the CDR3 is TGTGCCAGCATTTCAGGGCAGGCGAACTATGGCTACACCTTC. V and J are TRBV6-5 and TRBJ1-2, with TRBD1 as a possible D gene (5 bases). The germline V and J ends were trimmed by 7 bases and 2 bases, with 14 bases remaining between them. The CDR3 is 14 residues long. Germline CDR1 and CDR2: MNHEY and SVGAGI.

The V gene is TRBV30, the J gene TRBJ2-1, with 8 bases aligning to TRBD2. The germline CDR1 and CDR2 sequences are GTSNPN and SVGIG (reference sequence). Trimming removed 6 bases from V and 5 bases from J; junction bases left unmatched: 3. The CDR3 consists of 12 residues. The CDR3 is CACGGADNEQFF. Here the CDR3 DNA reads TGTGCCTGCGGGGGGGCAGACAATGAGCAGTTCTTC.

This clone has just a few counts. The V call is TRBV19, the J call TRBJ1-1; no firm D call. Germline-derived CDR1 and CDR2 are LNHDA and SQIVND (reference sequence). CDR3 length equals 13 residues. V lost 6 bases, J lost 1 base, and 9 bases lay in between. CDR3 bases: TGTGCCAGTAGCGCCAAAAGGAACACTGAAGCTTTCTTT. It codes for CASSAKRNTEAFF.

The chain has TRBV6-5 and TRBJ2-7; 9 bases agree with TRBD1. This CDR3 spans 14 amino acids. Germline V gene lookup returns CDR1 MNHEY and CDR2 SVGAGI. Losses at the gene ends were 2 bases for V and 4 bases for J; bases not matched to a gene: 3. CDR3 residues: CASSYNGQGYEQYF. DNA for the CDR3: TGTGCCAGCAGTTACAACGGACAGGGGTACGAGCAGTACTTC.

V gene TRBV6-5 combines with J gene TRBJ2-7; 12 bases fit TRBD2. V lost 1 base and J lost 6; bases outside the gene matches: 4. The CDR3 is made up of 15 amino acids. Germline V gene data show CDR1 as MNHEY and CDR2 as SVGAGI. The CDR3, as DNA: TGTGCCAGCAGTTACTGGCCGACTAGCGGGGGCGAGCAGTACTTC. Translating gives CASSYWPTSGGEQYF.

The chain joins TRBV6-6 to TRBJ2-5; no firm D call. There are 14 residues in the CDR3. The V end lost 0 bases, the J end lost 5 bases, and 10 bases lay between the germline ends. Germline CDR1 MNHNY, CDR2 SVGAGI (reference sequence). CDR3 nucleotide sequence: TGTGCCAGCAGTTACTCGGGCAGCAGGGAGACCCAGTACTTC. Translation gives CASSYSGSRETQYF.

The V gene is TRBV25-1, the J gene TRBJ2-1; no definite D call. This CDR3 is built from 14 residues. CDR1 is MGHDK and CDR2 is SYGVNS in the germline V gene. Trimming cost V 1 base and J 2 bases, with 6 bases left between them. The CDR3 DNA is TGTGCCAGCAGTGAATCTGATCCCTACAATGAGCAGTTCTTC. Encoded protein: CASSESDPYNEQFF. The whole variable domain, filled in from reference TRBV25-1 and TRBJ2-1, reads EADIYQTPRYLVIGTGKKITLECSQTMGHDKMYWYQQDPGMELHLIHYSYGVNSTEKGDLSSESTVSRIRTEHFPLTLESARPSHTSQYLCASSESDPYNEQFFGPGTRLTVL.

This clone was recorded a few times. The sample has other DNA sequences that encode this CDR3 too. V usage is TRBV18 and J usage is TRBJ2-3, with TRBD2 as a possible D gene (5 bases). The V gene's germline CDR1 is KGHSH and CDR2 LQKENI. Trimming took off 3 bases at V and 3 bases at J, with 10 bases between the two ends. This CDR3 region has 14 residues. The CDR3 DNA is TGTGCCAGCTCACCCTCCGGCGGGACAGATACGCAGTATTTT. Translated, it gives CASSPSGGTDTQYF.

Here the CDR3 reads CASSAGAGPNSNQPQHF. The CDR3 nucleotides are TGTGCCAGCAGCGCGGGTGCGGGCCCAAATAGCAATCAGCCCCAGCATTTT. J is TRBJ1-5 and V is TRBV7-9; D uncertain. V lost 5 bases to trimming and J lost 0 bases, with 17 bases between them. Germline V gene sequence: CDR1 SEHNR, CDR2 FQNEAQ (reference sequence). This CDR3 is 17 amino acids long.